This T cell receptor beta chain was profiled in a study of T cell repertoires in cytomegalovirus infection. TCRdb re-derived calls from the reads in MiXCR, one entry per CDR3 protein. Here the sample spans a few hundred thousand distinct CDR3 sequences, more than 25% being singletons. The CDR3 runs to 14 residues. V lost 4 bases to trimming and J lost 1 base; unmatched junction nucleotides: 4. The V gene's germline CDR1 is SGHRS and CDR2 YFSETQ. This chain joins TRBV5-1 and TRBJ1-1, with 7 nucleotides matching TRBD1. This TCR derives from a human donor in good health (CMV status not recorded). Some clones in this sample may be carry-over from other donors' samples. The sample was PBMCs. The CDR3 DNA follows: TGCGCCAGCAGCGCCGGGACAGAGAACACTGAAGCTTTCTTT. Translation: CASSAGTENTEAFF.